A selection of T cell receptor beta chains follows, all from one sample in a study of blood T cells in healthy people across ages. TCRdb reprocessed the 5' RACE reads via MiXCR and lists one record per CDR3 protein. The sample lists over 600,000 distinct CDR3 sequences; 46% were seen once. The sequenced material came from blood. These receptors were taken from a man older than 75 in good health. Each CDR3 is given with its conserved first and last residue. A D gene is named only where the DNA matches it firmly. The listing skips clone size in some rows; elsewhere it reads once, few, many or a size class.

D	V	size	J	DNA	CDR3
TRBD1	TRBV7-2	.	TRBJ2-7	TGTGCCAGCAGCCCCCGGACAGGGGGCCATTACGAGCAGTACTTC	CASSPRTGGHYEQYF
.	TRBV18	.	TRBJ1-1	TGTGCCAGCTCACTAAAAGAAATTTCGATGAACACTGAAGCTTTCTTT	CASSLKEISMNTEAFF
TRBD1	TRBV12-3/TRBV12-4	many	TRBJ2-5	TGTGCCAGCATAACCGGGACAGGGGCGGAGGGAGAGACCCAGTACTTC	CASITGTGAEGETQYF
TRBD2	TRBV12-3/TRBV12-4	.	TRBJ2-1	TGTGCCGGCAGCGGGACTAGAGTGTACAATGAGCAGTTCTTC	CAGSGTRVYNEQFF
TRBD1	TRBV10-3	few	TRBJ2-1	TGTGCCATCAGTGAGCGACAGGGGGCTTACAATGAGCAGTTCTTC	CAISERQGAYNEQFF
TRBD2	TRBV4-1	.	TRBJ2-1	TGCGCCAGCAGCCAAGTGGACCTCGGACTAGCGGGGGCCAACGAGCAGTTCTTC	CASSQVDLGLAGANEQFF
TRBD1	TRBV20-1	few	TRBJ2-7	TGCAGTGCTAGAGATTGGGAAGGGACAGGCTACGAGCAGTACTTC	CSARDWEGTGYEQYF
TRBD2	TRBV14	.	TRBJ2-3	TGTGCCAGCAGCCAAGCACCAGGACTAGCGGGATTCGGTGTTACGCAGTATTTT	CASSQAPGLAGFGVTQYF
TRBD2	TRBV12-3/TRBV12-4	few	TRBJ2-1	TGTGCCAGCAGGACCTCTAGCGGGAGGGCCAGGGATGAGCAGTTCTTC	CASRTSSGRARDEQFF
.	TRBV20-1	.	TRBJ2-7	TGCAGTGCGGACGGTCTCAGCTCCGACGAGCAGTACTTC	CSADGLSSDEQYF
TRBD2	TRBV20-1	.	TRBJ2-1	TGCAGTGCTAGAGATTCACTAGCGGGAGGGCCATATGAGCAGTTCTTC	CSARDSLAGGPYEQFF
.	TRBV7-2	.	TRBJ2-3	TGTGCCAGCAGCTTTAGGCGGTATAGCACAGATACGCAGTATTTT	CASSFRRYSTDTQYF
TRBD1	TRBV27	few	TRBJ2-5	TGTGCCAGCAGTTCACAGGGGGCGGGGGAGACCCAGTACTTC	CASSSQGAGETQYF
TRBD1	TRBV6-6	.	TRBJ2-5	TGTGCCAGCAGTTCCAGGGGGTCGAGGAGAGAGACCCAGTACTTC	CASSSRGSRRETQYF
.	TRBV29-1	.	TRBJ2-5	TGCAGCGTCGAGGACGGGAGAAAAGAGACCCAGTACTTC	CSVEDGRKETQYF
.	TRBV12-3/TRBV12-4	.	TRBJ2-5	TGTGCCAGCAGTCGTAGGGCCCAAGAGACCCAGTACTTC	CASSRRAQETQYF
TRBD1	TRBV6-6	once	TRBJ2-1	TGTGCCAGCAGTTCCCGGGACAGAAACAATGAGCAGTTCTTC	CASSSRDRNNEQFF
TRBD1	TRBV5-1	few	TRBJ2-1	TGCGCCAGCAGCTCGGGACAGCAATACAATGAGCAGTTCTTC	CASSSGQQYNEQFF
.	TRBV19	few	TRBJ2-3	TGTGCCAGTGCACGGCAGGGAGTTCAGTCAGATACGCAGTATTTT	CASARQGVQSDTQYF
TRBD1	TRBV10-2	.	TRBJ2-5	TGCGCCAGTCTCAGGGGGCGCGCAGAGACCCAGTACTTC	CASLRGRAETQYF
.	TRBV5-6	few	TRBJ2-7	TGTGCCAGCAGTCTGTTCACCGGAGGAGTAAGGAACCACGAGCAGTACTTC	CASSLFTGGVRNHEQYF
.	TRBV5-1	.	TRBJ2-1	TGCGCCAGCAGCTTGAACAGGGCGGCCTACAATGAGCAGTTCTTC	CASSLNRAAYNEQFF
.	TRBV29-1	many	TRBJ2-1	TGCAGCGTTGAGGCGGGAAGCTACAATGAGCAGTTCTTC	CSVEAGSYNEQFF
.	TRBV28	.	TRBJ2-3	TGTGCCAGCAGTGGGGGACCAGGGGATGTCACAGGTGCGCAGTATTTT	CASSGGPGDVTGAQYF
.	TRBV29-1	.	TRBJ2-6	TGCAGCGTCAGGGGGGCCGCCAACGTCCTGACTTTC	CSVRGAANVLTF
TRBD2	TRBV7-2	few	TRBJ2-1	TGTGCCAGCAGCTTAAGACTGGGGACTAGCGGGATCAATGAGCAGTTCTTC	CASSLRLGTSGINEQFF
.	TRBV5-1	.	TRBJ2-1	TGCGCCAGCAGCTTATCCCAGGGGTACAGGAATGAGCAGTTCTTC	CASSLSQGYRNEQFF
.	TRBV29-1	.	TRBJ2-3	TGCAGCGTGGAACGGCAGGGAGCGCAACCAGATACGCAGTATTTT	CSVERQGAQPDTQYF
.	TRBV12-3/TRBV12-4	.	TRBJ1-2	TGTGCCAGCACCCGAGACAGCGTAGCTAACTATGGCTACACCTTC	CASTRDSVANYGYTF
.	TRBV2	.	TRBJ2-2	TGTGCCAGCAGTGCAGCCCAGATCGGGGAGCTGTTTTTT	CASSAAQIGELFF
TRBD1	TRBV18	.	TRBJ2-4	TGTGCCAGCTCCCCCATACAGGGGGCCTACATTCAGTACTTC	CASSPIQGAYIQYF
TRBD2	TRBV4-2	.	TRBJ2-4	TGTGCCAGCAGCCAAGAGGCAGCGGGAGCCGCCCCCCTAGCCAAAAACATTCAGTACTTC	CASSQEAAGAAPLAKNIQYF
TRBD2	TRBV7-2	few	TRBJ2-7	TGTGCCAGCAGCTTAAGAGCGGGAATTTACGAGCAGTACTTC	CASSLRAGIYEQYF
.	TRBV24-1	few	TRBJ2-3	TGTGCCACCAGTGATTTGCTGCGGCCGGATACGCAGTATTTT	CATSDLLRPDTQYF
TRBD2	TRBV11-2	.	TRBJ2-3	TGTGCCAGCAGCTCACATCTAGGACTAGCGGTAGATACGCAGTATTTT	CASSSHLGLAVDTQYF
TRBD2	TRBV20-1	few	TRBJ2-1	TGCAGTGCCGTCGGGACTAGCGGGAGTATCTCTTACAATGAGCAGTTCTTC	CSAVGTSGSISYNEQFF
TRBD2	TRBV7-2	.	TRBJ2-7	TGTGCCAGCAGCTCCGGACTAGCGGGAGCAGGGTACGAGCAGTACTTC	CASSSGLAGAGYEQYF
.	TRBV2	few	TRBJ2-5	TGTGCCAGCATCCGGCAGATGCAAGAGACCCAGTACTTC	CASIRQMQETQYF
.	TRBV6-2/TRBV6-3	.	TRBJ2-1	TGTGCCAGCCGTAACCTCCGGTACAATGAGCAGTTCTTC	CASRNLRYNEQFF
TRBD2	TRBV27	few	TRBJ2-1	TGTGCCAGCAGTCCAAGGACTAGCGGGACCAGTGAGCAGTTCTTC	CASSPRTSGTSEQFF
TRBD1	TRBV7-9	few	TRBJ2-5	TGTGCCAGCAGATTAGCAGACAGGGGATACGAAGAGACCCAGTACTTC	CASRLADRGYEETQYF
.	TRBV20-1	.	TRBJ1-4	TGCAGTGCTAGGGTTATAGGGACGGGGAATGAAAAACTGTTTTTT	CSARVIGTGNEKLFF
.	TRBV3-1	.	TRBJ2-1	TGTGCCAGCGGCCAGCAAGATAGTGCGGCGGGACCCAACAATGAGCAGTTCTTC	CASGQQDSAAGPNNEQFF